This record covers a single T cell receptor beta chain. The antigen is undetermined. The sample is drawn from a study of shared clonotypes between healthy human individuals. Overall study context: Each donor's CD4 naive and CD4 memory cells filled three plates apiece, CD8 naive two, and CD8 memory one. Study results and caveats: Clonotype sharing among donors was expected to depend on sequencing depth. All-four-donor shared clonotypes had higher generation probabilities than non-shared clonotypes did.

Libraries were prepared by immunoSEQ multiplex PCR; TCRdb keeps only in-frame clonotypes and omits some of them. The sample holds 190,000 or so clones; 85% to 95% are singletons and the top ten take around 0.067%. CD4+ cell separation produced CD45RA+ naive and CD45RA-negative memory subsets. From germline, CDR1 is LNHNV and CDR2 YYDKDF (reference sequence). The length of the CDR3 is 17 residues. V shed 0 bases and J 2 bases; nucleotides not matched to a gene: 7. The gene calls are TRBV15 and TRBJ2-1; 7 bases map to TRBD2. Sequences were obtained from naive CD4+ T cells sorted from blood. Stated subset: CD45RA+ positively selected. The sequence was obtained from a woman in her 30s in good health. CDR3 nucleotide sequence: TGTGCCACCAGCAGAGATAGCGTGCTAGCGGCCTACAATGAGCAGTTCTTC. The encoded protein is CATSRDSVLAAYNEQFF.